A selection of T cell receptor beta chains follows, all from one sample in a study of cytomegalovirus exposure and HLA in healthy donors. TCRdb keeps only in-frame clones here, not all; method: immunoSEQ multiplex PCR. The table records over 100,000 clones, around 74% of them present only once. Sequencing was performed on PBMCs. The receptors originated from a man aged 30 to 45 in good health and CMV-seropositive. Each CDR3 is given with its conserved first and last residue. A D gene is named only where the DNA matches it firmly. The listing skips clone size in some rows; elsewhere it reads once, few, many or a size class.

v_gene: TRBV7-6
j_gene: TRBJ1-1
abundance: once
len: 15
d_gene: -
CDR3nt: TGTGCCAGCAGCGCAGGTCCCGGGGGAGGAACTGAAGCTTTCTTT
CDR3aa: CASSAGPGGGTEAFF

v_gene: TRBV27
j_gene: TRBJ2-2
abundance: -
len: 14
d_gene: -
CDR3nt: TGTGCCAGCAGTTTTCACAGGAACACCGGGGAGCTGTTTTTT
CDR3aa: CASSFHRNTGELFF

v_gene: TRBV5-1
j_gene: TRBJ1-3
abundance: -
len: 15
d_gene: TRBD1
CDR3nt: TGCGCCAGCAGCCCGGGACAGGGGATCGGAAACACCATATATTTT
CDR3aa: CASSPGQGIGNTIYF

v_gene: TRBV7-2
j_gene: TRBJ1-6
abundance: -
len: 13
d_gene: -
CDR3nt: TGTGCCAGCAGGGAACAGCTCGGTTCACCCCTCCACTTT
CDR3aa: CASREQLGSPLHF

v_gene: TRBV30
j_gene: TRBJ2-7
abundance: -
len: 15
d_gene: TRBD2
CDR3nt: TGTGCCTGGACTAGCGGGGCGCGCAGCTCCTACGAGCAGTACTTC
CDR3aa: CAWTSGARSSYEQYF

v_gene: TRBV2
j_gene: TRBJ1-1
abundance: many
len: 11
d_gene: TRBD1
CDR3nt: TGTGCCAGCAGTGGGGACAGTGAAGCTTTCTTT
CDR3aa: CASSGDSEAFF

v_gene: TRBV28
j_gene: TRBJ2-2
abundance: -
len: 12
d_gene: -
CDR3nt: TGTGCCAGCCTCCGGGGAACCGGGGAGCTGTTTTTT
CDR3aa: CASLRGTGELFF

v_gene: TRBV5-1
j_gene: TRBJ1-1
abundance: many
len: 14
d_gene: -
CDR3nt: TGCGCCAGCAGCTTGTACAGCCTGAACACTGAAGCTTTCTTT
CDR3aa: CASSLYSLNTEAFF

v_gene: TRBV30
j_gene: TRBJ1-5
abundance: -
len: 14
d_gene: -
CDR3nt: TGTGCCTGGAACAAGGGGACAACCAATCAGCCCCAGCATTTT
CDR3aa: CAWNKGTTNQPQHF

v_gene: TRBV4-3
j_gene: TRBJ2-7
abundance: -
len: 15
d_gene: -
CDR3nt: TGCGCCAGCAGCCAAGATCTAGGCAGAGCCTACGAGCAGTACTTC
CDR3aa: CASSQDLGRAYEQYF

v_gene: TRBV5-6
j_gene: TRBJ1-3
abundance: -
len: 15
d_gene: -
CDR3nt: TGTGCCAGCAGCCCCGGGCAGGGGCCCAGAAACACCATATATTTT
CDR3aa: CASSPGQGPRNTIYF

v_gene: TRBV5-1
j_gene: TRBJ1-4
abundance: few
len: 14
d_gene: TRBD1
CDR3nt: TGCGCCAGCAGCATAGGGACAGGGGTTGAAAAACTGTTTTTT
CDR3aa: CASSIGTGVEKLFF

v_gene: TRBV7-9
j_gene: TRBJ1-3
abundance: once
len: 15
d_gene: TRBD1
CDR3nt: TGTGCCAGCAGCCAGGGGGCGGGTGCTGGAAACACCATATATTTT
CDR3aa: CASSQGAGAGNTIYF

v_gene: TRBV5-4
j_gene: TRBJ2-5
abundance: few
len: 14
d_gene: -
CDR3nt: TGTGCCAGCAGCAGACAACAGGGTCCAGAGACCCAGTACTTC
CDR3aa: CASSRQQGPETQYF

v_gene: TRBV5-6
j_gene: TRBJ2-5
abundance: once
len: 13
d_gene: -
CDR3nt: TGTGCCAGCAGCGGCAATACAGTGGAGACCCAGTACTTC
CDR3aa: CASSGNTVETQYF

v_gene: TRBV11-2
j_gene: TRBJ1-2
abundance: -
len: 16
d_gene: -
CDR3nt: TGTGCCAGCAGCTCGCTCTACAGGGATCCTGAGAATGGCTACACCTTC
CDR3aa: CASSSLYRDPENGYTF

v_gene: TRBV5-1
j_gene: TRBJ1-2
abundance: -
len: 15
d_gene: -
CDR3nt: TGCGCCAGCAGCGCAGGACAGCGGTGGGGCTATGGCTACACCTTC
CDR3aa: CASSAGQRWGYGYTF